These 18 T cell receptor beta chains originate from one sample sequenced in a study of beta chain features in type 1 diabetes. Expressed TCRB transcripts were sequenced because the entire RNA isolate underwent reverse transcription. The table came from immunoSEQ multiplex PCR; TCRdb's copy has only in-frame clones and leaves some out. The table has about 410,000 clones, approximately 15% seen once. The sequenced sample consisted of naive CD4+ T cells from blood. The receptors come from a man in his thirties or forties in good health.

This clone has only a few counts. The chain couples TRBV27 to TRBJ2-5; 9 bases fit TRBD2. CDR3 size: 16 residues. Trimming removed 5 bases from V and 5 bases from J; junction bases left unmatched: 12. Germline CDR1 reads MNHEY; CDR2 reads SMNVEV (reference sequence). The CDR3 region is CASSPTPASGKETQYF. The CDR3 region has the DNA TGTGCCAGCAGTCCTACGCCGGCTAGCGGGAAGGAGACCCAGTACTTC.

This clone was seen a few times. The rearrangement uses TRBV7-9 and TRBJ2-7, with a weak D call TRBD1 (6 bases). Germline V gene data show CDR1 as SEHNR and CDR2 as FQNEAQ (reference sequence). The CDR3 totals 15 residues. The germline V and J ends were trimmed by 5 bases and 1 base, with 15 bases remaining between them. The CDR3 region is CASSRLAGESYEQYV. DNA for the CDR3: TGTGCCAGCAGCAGATTAGCAGGGGAGTCCTACGAGCAGTACGTC.

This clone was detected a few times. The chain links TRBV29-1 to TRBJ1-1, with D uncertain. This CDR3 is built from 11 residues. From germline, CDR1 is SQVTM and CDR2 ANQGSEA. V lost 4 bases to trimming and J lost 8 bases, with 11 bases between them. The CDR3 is CSVVSGREAFF. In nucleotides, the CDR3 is TGCAGCGTTGTCTCCGGGAGAGAAGCTTTCTTT.

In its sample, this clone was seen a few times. CDR3 nucleotides: TGTGCCAGCAGCCTCGACCCAAGGGTGCGATACAATGAGCAGTTCTTC. It specifies CASSLDPRVRYNEQFF. The V and J genes are TRBV7-2 and TRBJ2-1; no clear D gene. The V and J ends lost 5 bases and 4 bases respectively, with 18 bases between them. The CDR3 loop spans 16 amino acids. Germline CDR1 reads SGHTA; CDR2 reads FQGNSA. Full variable domain (rest looked up from reference TRBV7-2 and TRBJ2-1): GAGVSQSPSNKVTEKGKDVELRCDPISGHTALYWYRQSLGQGLEFLIYFQGNSAPDKSGLPSDRFSAERTGGSVSTLTIQRTQQEDSAVYLCASSLDPRVRYNEQFFGPGTRLTVL.

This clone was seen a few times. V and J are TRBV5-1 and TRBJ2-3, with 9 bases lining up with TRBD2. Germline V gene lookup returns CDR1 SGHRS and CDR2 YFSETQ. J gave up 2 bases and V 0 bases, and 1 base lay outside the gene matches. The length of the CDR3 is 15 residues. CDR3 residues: CASSLVAGDTDTQYF. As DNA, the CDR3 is TGCGCCAGCAGCTTGGTAGCGGGGGACACAGATACGCAGTATTTT.

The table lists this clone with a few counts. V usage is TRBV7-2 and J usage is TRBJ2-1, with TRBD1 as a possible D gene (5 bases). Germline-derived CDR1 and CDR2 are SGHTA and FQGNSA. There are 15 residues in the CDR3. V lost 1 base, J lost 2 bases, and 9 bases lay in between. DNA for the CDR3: TGTGCCAGCAGCTTAGGGCAGGGTGCCTACAATGAGCAGTTCTTC. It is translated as CASSLGQGAYNEQFF.

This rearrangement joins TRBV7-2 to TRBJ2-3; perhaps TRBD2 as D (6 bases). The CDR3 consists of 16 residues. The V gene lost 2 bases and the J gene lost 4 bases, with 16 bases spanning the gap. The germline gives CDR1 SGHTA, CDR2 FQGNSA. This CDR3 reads CASSLILGGLSDTQYF. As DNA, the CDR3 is TGTGCCAGCAGCTTAATTCTTGGAGGGTTATCAGATACGCAGTATTTT. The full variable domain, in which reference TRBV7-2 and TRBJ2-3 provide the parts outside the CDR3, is GAGVSQSPSNKVTEKGKDVELRCDPISGHTALYWYRQSLGQGLEFLIYFQGNSAPDKSGLPSDRFSAERTGGSVSTLTIQRTQQEDSAVYLCASSLILGGLSDTQYFGPGTRLTVL.

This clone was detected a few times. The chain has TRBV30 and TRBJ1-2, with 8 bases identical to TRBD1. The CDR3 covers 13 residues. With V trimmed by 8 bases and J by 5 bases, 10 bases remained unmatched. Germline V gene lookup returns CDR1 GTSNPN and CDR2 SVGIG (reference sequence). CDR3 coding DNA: TGTGCCGGGACAGGCCGGGGCCGTTATGGCTACACCTTC. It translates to CAGTGRGRYGYTF.

The CDR3 sequence: CASSQGGGHSGEQFF. CDR3 sequence (DNA): TGCGCCAGCAGCCAAGGGGGAGGCCACAGTGGTGAGCAGTTCTTC. This rearrangement joins TRBV4-1 to TRBJ2-1; maybe TRBD2 (6 bases). Germline V gene lookup returns CDR1 MGHRA and CDR2 YSYEKL. The CDR3 spans 15 residues. V was clipped by 1 base and J by 9 bases, with 16 bases between them.

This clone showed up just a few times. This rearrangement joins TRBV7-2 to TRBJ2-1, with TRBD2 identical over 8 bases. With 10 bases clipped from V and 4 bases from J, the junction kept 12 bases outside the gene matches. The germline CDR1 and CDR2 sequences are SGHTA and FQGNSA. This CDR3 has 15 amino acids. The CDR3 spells CAIQIRLATYNEQFF. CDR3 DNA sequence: TGTGCCATCCAAATTCGACTAGCGACTTACAATGAGCAGTTCTTC.

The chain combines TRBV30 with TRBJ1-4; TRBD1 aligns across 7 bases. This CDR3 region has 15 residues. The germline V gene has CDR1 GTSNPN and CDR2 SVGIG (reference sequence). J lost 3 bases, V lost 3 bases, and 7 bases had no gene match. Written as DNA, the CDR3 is TGTGCCTGGAGGCGGAATCAGGGGGCTAATGAAAAACTGTTTTTT. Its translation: CAWRRNQGANEKLFF.

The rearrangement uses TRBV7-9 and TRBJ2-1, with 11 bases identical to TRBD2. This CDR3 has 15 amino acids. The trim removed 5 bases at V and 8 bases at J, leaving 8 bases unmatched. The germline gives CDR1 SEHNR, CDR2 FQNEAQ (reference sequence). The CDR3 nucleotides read TGTGCCAGCAGCAGTAGCGGGAGGGTCTCCGATGAGCAGTTCTTC. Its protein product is CASSSSGRVSDEQFF. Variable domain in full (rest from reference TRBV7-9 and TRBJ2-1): DTGVSQNPRHKITKRGQNVTFRCDPISEHNRLYWYRQTLGQGPEFLTYFQNEAQLEKSRLLSDRFSAERPKGSFSTLEIQRTEQGDSAMYLCASSSSGRVSDEQFFGPGTRLTVL.

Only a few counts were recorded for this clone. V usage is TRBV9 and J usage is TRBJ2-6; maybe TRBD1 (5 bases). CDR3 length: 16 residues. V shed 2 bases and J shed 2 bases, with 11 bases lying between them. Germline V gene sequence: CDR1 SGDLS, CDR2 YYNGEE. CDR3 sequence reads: CASSVGPSTGANVLTF. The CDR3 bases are TGTGCCAGCAGCGTGGGGCCCTCTACTGGGGCCAACGTCCTGACTTTC. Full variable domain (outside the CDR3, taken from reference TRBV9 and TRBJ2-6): DSGVTQTPKHLITATGQRVTLRCSPRSGDLSVYWYQQSLDQGLQFLIQYYNGEERAKGNILERFSAQQFPDLHSELNLSSLELGDSALYFCASSVGPSTGANVLTFGAGSRLTVL.

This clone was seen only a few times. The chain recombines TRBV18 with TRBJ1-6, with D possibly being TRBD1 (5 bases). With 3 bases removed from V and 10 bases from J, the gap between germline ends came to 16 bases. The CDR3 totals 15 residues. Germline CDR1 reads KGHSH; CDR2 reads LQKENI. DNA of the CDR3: TGTGCCAGCTCACCCCGGGAGCGGGGGGGATCACCCCTCCACTTT. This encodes CASSPRERGGSPLHF. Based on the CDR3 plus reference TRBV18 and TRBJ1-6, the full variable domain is NAGVMQNPRHLVRRRGQEARLRCSPMKGHSHVYWYRQLPEEGLKFMVYLQKENIIDESGMPKERFSAEFPKEGPSILRIQQVVRGDSAAYFCASSPRERGGSPLHFGNGTRLTVT.

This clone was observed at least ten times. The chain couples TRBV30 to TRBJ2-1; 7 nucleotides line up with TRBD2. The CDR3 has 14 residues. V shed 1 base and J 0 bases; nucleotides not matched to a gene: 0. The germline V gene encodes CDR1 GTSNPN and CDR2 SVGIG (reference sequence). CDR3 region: CAWSGGSSYNEQFF. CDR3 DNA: TGTGCCTGGAGTGGCGGGAGCTCCTACAATGAGCAGTTCTTC.

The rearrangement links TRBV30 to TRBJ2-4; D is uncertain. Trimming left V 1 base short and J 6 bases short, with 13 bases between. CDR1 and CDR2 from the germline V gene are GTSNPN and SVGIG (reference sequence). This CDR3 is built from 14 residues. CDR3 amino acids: CAWSERALGNIQYF. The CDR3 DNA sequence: TGTGCCTGGAGTGAACGGGCCCTGGGAAACATTCAGTACTTC.

For the CDR3, the DNA is TGTGCCAGCAGCTTAATGGGACTTTTCACAGATACGCAGTATTTT. Encoded protein: CASSLMGLFTDTQYF. The chain has TRBV11-2 and TRBJ2-3; D may be TRBD2 (6 bases). The germline gives CDR1 SGHAT, CDR2 FQNNGV. Trimming removed 2 bases at V and 2 bases at J, with 11 bases between. The CDR3 extends over 15 amino acids.

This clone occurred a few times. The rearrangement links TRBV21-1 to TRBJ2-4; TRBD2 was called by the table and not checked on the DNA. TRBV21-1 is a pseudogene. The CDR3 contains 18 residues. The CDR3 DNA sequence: TGTGCCAGCCCCAAGGTGGGCCCAAACGGACTAGCCAAAAACATTCAGTACTTC. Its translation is CASPKVGPNGLAKNIQYF.